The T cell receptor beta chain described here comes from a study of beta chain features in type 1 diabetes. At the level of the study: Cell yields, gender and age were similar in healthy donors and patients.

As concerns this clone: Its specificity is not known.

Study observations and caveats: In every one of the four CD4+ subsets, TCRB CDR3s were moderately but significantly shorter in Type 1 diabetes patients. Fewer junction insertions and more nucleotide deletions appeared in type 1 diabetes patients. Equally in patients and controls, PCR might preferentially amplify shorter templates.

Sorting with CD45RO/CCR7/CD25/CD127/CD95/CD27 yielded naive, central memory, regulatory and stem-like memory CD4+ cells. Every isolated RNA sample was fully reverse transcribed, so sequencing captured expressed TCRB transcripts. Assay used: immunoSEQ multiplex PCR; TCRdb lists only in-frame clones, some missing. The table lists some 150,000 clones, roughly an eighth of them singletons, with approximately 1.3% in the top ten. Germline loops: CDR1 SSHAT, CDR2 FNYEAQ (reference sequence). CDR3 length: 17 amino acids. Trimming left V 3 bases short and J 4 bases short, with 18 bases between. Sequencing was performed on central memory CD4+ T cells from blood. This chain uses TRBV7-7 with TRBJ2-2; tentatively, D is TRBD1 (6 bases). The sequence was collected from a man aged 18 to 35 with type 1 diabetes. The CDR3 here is CASSFSLQGVGTGELFF. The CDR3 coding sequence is TGTGCCAGCAGCTTTAGCCTACAGGGAGTGGGCACCGGGGAGCTGTTTTTT.